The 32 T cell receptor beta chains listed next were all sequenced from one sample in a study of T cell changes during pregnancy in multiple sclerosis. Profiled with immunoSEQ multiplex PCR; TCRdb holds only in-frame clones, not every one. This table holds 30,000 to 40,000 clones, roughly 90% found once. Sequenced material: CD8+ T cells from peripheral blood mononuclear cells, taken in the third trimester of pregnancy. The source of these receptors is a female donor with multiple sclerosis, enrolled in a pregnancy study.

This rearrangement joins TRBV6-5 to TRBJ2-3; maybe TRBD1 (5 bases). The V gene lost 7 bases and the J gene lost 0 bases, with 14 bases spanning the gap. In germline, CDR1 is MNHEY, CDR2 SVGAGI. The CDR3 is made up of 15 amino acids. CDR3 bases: TGTGCCAGCAAAAAGGCGGCAGGGAGCACAGATACGCAGTATTTT. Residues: CASKKAAGSTDTQYF.

For the CDR3, the DNA is TGTGCGTTACAGGGTACAGATACGCAGTATTTT. Translating it yields CALQGTDTQYF. The gene calls are TRBV5-4 and TRBJ2-3, with D possibly being TRBD1 (6 bases). Germline values: CDR1 SGHNT, CDR2 YYREEE (reference sequence). CDR3 length: 11 amino acids.

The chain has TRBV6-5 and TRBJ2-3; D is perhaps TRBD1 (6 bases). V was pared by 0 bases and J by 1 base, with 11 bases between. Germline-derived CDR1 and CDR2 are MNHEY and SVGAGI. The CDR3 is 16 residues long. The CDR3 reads CASSYSTGYGTDTQYF. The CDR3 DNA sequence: TGTGCCAGCAGTTACTCAACAGGGTACGGCACAGATACGCAGTATTTT.

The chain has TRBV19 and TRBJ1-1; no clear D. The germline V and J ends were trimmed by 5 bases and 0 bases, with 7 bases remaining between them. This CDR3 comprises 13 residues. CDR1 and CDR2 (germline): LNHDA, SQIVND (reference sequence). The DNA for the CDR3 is TGTGCCAGTAGTTCAGTAATGAACACTGAAGCTTTCTTT. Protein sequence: CASSSVMNTEAFF.

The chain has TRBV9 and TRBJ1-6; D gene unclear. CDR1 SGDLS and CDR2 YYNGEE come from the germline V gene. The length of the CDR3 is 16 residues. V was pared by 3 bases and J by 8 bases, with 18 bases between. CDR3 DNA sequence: TGTGCCAGCAGCGCCCATCCTCAGGCAGAAGATTCACCCCTCCACTTT. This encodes CASSAHPQAEDSPLHF.

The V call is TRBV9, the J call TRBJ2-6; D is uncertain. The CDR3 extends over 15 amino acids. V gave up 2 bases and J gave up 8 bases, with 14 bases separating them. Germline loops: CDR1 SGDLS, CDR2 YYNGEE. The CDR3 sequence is CASSVHSRTTNVLTF. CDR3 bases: TGTGCCAGCAGCGTCCACTCCCGTACGACCAACGTCCTGACTTTC.

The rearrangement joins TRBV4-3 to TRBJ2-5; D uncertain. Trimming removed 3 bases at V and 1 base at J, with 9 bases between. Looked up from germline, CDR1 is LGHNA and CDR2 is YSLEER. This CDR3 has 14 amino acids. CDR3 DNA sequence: TGCGCCAGCAGCCAGTCTACCTTCCAAGAGACCCAGTACTTC. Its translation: CASSQSTFQETQYF.

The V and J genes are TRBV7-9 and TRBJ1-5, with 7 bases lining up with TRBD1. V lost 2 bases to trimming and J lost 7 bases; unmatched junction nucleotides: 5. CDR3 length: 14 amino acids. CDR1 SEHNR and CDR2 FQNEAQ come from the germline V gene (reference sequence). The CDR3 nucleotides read TGTGCCAGCAGCTTAAGTACAGGGGACCAGCCCCAGCATTTT. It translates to CASSLSTGDQPQHF. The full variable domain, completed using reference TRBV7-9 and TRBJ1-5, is DTGVSQNPRHKITKRGQNVTFRCDPISEHNRLYWYRQTLGQGPEFLTYFQNEAQLEKSRLLSDRFSAERPKGSFSTLEIQRTEQGDSAMYLCASSLSTGDQPQHFGDGTRLSIL.

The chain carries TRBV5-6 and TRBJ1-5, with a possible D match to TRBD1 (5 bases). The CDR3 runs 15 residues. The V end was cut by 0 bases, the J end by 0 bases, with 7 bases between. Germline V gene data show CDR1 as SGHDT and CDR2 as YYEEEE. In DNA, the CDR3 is TGTGCCAGCAGCTTGGGGGGCTATAGCAATCAGCCCCAGCATTTT. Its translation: CASSLGGYSNQPQHF. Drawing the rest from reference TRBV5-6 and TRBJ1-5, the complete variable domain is DAGVTQSPTHLIKTRGQQVTLRCSPKSGHDTVSWYQQALGQGPQFIFQYYEEEERQRGNFPDRFSGHQFPNYSSELNVNALLLGDSALYLCASSLGGYSNQPQHFGDGTRLSIL.

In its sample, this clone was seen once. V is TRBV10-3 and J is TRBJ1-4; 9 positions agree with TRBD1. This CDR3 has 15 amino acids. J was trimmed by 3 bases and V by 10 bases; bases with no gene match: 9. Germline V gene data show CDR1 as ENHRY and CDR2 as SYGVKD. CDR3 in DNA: TGTGCCACCGGGACAGGGTGGTACTCTAATGAAAAACTGTTTTTT. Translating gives CATGTGWYSNEKLFF.

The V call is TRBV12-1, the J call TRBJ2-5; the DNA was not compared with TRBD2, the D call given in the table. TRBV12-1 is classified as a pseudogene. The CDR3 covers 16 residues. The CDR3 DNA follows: TGTGCCAGCAGCATAAGGACTAGCGGGGGGGAAGAGACCCAGTACTTC. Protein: CASSIRTSGGEETQYF.

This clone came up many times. The CDR3 nucleotides read TGTGCCAGCACACAAGGGACAGGGAGAGGCGAGCAGTACTTC. Protein sequence: CASTQGTGRGEQYF. V and J are TRBV6-5 and TRBJ2-7; 9 nucleotides agree with TRBD1. The CDR3 spans 14 residues. J lost 6 bases, V lost 7 bases, and 10 bases had no gene match. Germline V gives CDR1 MNHEY, CDR2 SVGAGI.

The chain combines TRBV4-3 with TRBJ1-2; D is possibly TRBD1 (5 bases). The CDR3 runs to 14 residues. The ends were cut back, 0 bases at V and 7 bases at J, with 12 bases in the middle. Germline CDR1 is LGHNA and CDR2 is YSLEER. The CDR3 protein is CASSQEGLQGGYTF. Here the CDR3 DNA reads TGCGCCAGCAGCCAAGAAGGGCTCCAGGGTGGCTACACCTTC.

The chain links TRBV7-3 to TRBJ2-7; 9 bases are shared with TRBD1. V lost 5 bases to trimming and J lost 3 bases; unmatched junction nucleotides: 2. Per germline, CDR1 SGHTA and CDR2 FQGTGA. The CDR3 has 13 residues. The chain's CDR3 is CASSPDRGYEQYF. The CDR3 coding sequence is TGTGCCAGCAGCCCGGACAGGGGCTACGAGCAGTACTTC.

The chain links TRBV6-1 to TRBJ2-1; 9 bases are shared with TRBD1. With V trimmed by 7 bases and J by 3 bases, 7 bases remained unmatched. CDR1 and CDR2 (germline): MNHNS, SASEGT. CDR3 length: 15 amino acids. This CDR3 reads CASILDRGVYNEQFF. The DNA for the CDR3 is TGTGCCAGCATTCTCGACAGGGGGGTCTACAATGAGCAGTTCTTC.

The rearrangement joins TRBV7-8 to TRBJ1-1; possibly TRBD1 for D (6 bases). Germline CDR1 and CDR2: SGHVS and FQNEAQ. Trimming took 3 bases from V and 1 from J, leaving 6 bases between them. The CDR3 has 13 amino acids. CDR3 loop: CASSLTGNTEAFF. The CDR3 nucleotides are TGTGCCAGCAGCTTGACAGGGAACACTGAAGCTTTCTTT.

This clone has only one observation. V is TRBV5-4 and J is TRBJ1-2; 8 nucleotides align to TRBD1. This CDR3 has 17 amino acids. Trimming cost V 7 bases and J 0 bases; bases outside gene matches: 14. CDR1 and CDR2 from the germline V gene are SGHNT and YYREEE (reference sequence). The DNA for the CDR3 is TGTGCCAGCTCCCAGGGGGCAGGGGAGTCCTCTAACTATGGCTACACCTTC. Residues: CASSQGAGESSNYGYTF. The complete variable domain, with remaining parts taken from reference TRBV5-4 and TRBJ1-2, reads ETGVTQSPTHLIKTRGQQVTLRCSSQSGHNTVSWYQQALGQGPQFIFQYYREEENGRGNFPPRFSGLQFPNYSSELNVNALELDDSALYLCASSQGAGESSNYGYTFGSGTRLTVV.

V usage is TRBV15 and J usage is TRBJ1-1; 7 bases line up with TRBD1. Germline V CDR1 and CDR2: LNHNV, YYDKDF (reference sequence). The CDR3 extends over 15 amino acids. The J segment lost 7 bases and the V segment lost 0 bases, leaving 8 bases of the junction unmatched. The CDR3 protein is CATSRERQGLNEAFF. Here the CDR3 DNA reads TGTGCCACCAGCAGAGAAAGACAGGGACTGAATGAAGCTTTCTTT.

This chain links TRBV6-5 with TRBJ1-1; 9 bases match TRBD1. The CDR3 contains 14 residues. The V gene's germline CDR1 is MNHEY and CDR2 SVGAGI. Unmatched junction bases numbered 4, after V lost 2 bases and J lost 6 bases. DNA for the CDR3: TGTGCCAGCAGTTACGGTAGGACAGGGGCTGAAGCTTTCTTT. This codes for CASSYGRTGAEAFF.

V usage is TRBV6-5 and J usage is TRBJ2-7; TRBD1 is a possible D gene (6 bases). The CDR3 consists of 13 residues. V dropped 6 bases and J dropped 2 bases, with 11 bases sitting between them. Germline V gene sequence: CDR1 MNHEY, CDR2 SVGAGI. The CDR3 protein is CASSRDKAYEQYF. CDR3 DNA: TGTGCCAGCAGCCGGGACAAAGCCTACGAGCAGTACTTC.

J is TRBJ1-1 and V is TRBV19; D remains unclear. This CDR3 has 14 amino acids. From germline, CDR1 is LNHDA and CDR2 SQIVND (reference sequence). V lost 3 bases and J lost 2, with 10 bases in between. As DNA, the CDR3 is TGTGCCAGTAGTATCAGCGCCGCTAACACTGAAGCTTTCTTT. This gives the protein CASSISAANTEAFF.

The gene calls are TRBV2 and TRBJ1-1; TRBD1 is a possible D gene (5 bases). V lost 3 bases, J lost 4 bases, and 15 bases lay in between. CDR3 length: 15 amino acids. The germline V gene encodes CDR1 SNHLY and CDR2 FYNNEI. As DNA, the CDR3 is TGTGCCAGCAGTGAGAGCCCAGGGAGGGTCACTGAAGCTTTCTTT. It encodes CASSESPGRVTEAFF.

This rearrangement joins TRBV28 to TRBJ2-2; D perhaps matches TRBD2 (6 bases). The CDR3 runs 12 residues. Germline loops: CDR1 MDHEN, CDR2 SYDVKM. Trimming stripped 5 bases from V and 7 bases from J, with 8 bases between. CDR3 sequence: CASSRGNGELFF. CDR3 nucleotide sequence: TGTGCCAGCAGTCGGGGGAACGGGGAGCTGTTTTTT.

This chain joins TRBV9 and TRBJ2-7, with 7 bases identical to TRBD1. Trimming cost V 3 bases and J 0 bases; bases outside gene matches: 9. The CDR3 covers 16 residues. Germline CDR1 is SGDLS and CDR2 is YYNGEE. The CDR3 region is CASSAPAGTVSYEQYF. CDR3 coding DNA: TGTGCCAGCAGCGCCCCCGCCGGGACAGTCTCCTACGAGCAGTACTTC. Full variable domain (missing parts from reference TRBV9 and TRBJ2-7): DSGVTQTPKHLITATGQRVTLRCSPRSGDLSVYWYQQSLDQGLQFLIQYYNGEERAKGNILERFSAQQFPDLHSELNLSSLELGDSALYFCASSAPAGTVSYEQYFGPGTRLTVT.

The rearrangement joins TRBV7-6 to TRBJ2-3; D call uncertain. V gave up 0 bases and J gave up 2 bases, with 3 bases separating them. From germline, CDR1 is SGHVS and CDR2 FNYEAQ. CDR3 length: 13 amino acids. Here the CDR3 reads CASSLAATDTQYF. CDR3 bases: TGTGCCAGCAGCTTAGCAGCCACAGATACGCAGTATTTT. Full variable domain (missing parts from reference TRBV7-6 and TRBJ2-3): GAGVSQSPRYKVTKRGQDVALRCDPISGHVSLYWYRQALGQGPEFLTYFNYEAQQDKSGLPNDRFSAERPEGSISTLTIQRTEQRDSAMYRCASSLAATDTQYFGPGTRLTVL.

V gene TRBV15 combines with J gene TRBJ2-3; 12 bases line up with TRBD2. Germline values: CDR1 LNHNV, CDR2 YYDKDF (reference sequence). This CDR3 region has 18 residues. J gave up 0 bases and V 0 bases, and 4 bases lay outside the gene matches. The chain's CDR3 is CATSRDLAGGPSTDTQYF. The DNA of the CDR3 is TGTGCCACCAGCAGAGATCTAGCGGGGGGGCCTAGCACAGATACGCAGTATTTT.

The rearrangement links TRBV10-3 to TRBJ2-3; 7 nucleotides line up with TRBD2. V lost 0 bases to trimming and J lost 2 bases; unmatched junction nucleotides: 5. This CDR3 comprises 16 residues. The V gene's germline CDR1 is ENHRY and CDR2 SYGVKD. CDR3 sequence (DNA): TGTGCCATCAGTGAGTCACACGGGGGGACCACAGATACGCAGTATTTT. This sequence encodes CAISESHGGTTDTQYF.

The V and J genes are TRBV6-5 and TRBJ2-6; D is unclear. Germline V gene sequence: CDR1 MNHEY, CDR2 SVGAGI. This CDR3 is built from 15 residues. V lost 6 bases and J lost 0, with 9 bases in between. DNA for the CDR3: TGTGCCAGCAGCTTGAGTATCTCTGGGGCCAACGTCCTGACTTTC. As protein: CASSLSISGANVLTF.

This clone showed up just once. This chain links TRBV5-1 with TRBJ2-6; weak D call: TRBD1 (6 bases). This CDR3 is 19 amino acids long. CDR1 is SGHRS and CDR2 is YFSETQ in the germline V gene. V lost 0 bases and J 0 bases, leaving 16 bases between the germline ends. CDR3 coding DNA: TGCGCCAGCAGCTTGGCCGTAACAGGGCAACACTCTGGGGCCAACGTCCTGACTTTC. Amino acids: CASSLAVTGQHSGANVLTF.

CDR3 loop: CASSRWGPDGYEQYF. CDR3 DNA sequence: TGTGCCAGCTCTCGGTGGGGCCCCGATGGGTACGAGCAGTACTTC. The genes are TRBV5-4 and TRBJ2-7; the D gene is possibly TRBD1 (5 bases). The germline CDR1 and CDR2 sequences are SGHNT and YYREEE (reference sequence). V was shortened by 7 bases and J by 4 bases, with 21 bases between the two germline ends. The CDR3 covers 15 residues.

CDR3: CASSPEGAGNQPQHF. The CDR3 DNA sequence: TGTGCCAGCAGCCCAGAGGGCGCGGGCAATCAGCCCCAGCATTTT. The chain joins TRBV7-8 to TRBJ1-5, with D hard to call. The CDR3 is 15 amino acids. Trimming took 5 bases from V and 2 from J, leaving 13 bases between them. Germline CDR1 reads SGHVS; CDR2 reads FQNEAQ.

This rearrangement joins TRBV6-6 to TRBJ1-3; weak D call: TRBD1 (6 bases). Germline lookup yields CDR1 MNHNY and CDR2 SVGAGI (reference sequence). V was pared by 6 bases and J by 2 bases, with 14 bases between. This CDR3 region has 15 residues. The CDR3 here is CASSPKTGPGNTIYF. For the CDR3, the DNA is TGTGCCAGCAGCCCGAAGACAGGCCCTGGAAACACCATATATTTT.